The T cell receptor beta chain described here comes from a study of shared clonotypes between healthy human individuals. The CDR3 sequence is 13 residues long. The trim removed 6 bases at V and 3 bases at J, leaving 3 bases unmatched. The germline gives CDR1 LGHNT, CDR2 FRNRAP. The run depth of the assay was deep. Replicate PCRs run on sorted subsets employed approximately 0.2 ug DNA, roughly 30,000 T cell genomes. TCRdb's copy holds only in-frame clones and misses some; the assay was immunoSEQ multiplex PCR. Of over 2 million clones listed, around 92% are singletons. The specimen was naive CD4+ T cells from PBMCs. The subset: CD45RA+ positively selected. The chain has TRBV12-5 and TRBJ1-1; 8 nucleotides match TRBD1. The sequence was collected from a man aged 18 to 29 in good health. Some clones in this sample may be carry-over from other donors' samples. The CDR3 DNA follows: TGTGCTAGTGGACGGGACAGGTACACTGAAGCTTTCTTT. It translates to CASGRDRYTEAFF.